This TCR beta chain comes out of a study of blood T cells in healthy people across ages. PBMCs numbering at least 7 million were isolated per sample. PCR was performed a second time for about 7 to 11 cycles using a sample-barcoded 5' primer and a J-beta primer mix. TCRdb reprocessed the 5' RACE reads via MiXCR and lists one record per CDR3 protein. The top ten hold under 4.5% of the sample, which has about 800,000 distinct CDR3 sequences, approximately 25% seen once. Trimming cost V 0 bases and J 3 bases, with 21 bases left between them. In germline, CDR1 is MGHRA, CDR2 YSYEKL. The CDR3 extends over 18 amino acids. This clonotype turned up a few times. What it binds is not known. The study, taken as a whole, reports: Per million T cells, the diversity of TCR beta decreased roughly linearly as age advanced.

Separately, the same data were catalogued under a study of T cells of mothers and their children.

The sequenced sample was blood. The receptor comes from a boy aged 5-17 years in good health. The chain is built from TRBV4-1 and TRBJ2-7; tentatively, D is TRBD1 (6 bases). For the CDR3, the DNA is TGCGCCAGCAGCCAAGATGTACAGGGAAGCTGGTTTAACTACGAGCAGTACTTC. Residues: CASSQDVQGSWFNYEQYF.